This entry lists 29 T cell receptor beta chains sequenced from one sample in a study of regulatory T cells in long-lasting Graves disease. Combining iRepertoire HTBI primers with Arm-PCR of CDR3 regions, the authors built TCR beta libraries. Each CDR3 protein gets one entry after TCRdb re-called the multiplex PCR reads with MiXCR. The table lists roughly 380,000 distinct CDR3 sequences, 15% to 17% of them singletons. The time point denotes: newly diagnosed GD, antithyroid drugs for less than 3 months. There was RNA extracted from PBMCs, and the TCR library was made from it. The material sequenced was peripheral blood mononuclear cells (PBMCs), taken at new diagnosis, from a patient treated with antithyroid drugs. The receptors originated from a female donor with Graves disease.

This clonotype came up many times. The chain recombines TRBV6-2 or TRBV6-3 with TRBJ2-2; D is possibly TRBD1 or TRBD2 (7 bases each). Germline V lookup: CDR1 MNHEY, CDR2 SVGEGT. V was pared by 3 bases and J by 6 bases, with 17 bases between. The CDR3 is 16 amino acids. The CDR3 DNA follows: TGTGCCAGCAGTTATCAGAGACAGGGAGGGTCCGGGGAGCTGTTTTTT. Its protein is CASSYQRQGGSGELFF.

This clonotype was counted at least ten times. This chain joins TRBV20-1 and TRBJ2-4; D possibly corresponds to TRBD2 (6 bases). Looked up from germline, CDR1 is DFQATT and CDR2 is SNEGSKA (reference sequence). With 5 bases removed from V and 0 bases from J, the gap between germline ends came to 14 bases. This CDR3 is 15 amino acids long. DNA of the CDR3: TGCAGTGCTGACCCTCGGGGGACAGCCAAAAACATTCAGTACTTC. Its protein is CSADPRGTAKNIQYF.

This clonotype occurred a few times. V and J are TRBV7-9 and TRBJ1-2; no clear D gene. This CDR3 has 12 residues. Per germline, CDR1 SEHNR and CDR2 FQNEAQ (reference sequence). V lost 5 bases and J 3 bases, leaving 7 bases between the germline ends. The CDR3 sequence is CASSPNDYGYTF. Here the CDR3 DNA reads TGTGCCAGCAGCCCGAATGACTATGGCTACACCTTC.

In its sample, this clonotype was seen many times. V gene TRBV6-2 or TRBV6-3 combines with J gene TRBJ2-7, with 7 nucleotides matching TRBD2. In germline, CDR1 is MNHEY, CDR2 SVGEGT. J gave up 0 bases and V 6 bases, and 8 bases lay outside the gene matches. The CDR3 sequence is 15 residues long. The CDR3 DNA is TGTGCCAGCAGAACCGCGGGGGTAAGCTCCTACGAGCAGTACTTC. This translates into CASRTAGVSSYEQYF.

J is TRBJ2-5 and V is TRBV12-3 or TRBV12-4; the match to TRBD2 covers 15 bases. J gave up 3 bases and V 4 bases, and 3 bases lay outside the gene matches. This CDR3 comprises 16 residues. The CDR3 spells CASSSRTSGREETQYF. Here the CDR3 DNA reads TGTGCCAGCAGTTCCCGGACTAGCGGGAGGGAAGAGACCCAGTACTTC.

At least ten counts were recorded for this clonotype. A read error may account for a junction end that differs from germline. CDR3 in DNA: TGTGCCAGCAGCTTAGGGACAGTTAATAGCAATCAGCCCCAGCATTTT. As protein: CASSLGTVNSNQPQHF. This sequence joins TRBV12-3 or TRBV12-4 and TRBJ1-5; TRBD1 aligns across 7 bases. There are 16 residues in the CDR3.

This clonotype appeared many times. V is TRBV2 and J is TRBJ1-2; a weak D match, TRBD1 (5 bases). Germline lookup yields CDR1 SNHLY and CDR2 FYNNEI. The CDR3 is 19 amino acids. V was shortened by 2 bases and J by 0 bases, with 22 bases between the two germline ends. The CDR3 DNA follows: TGTGCCAGCAGTGAAAGACAGCTAATCGTGGACCAACCTAACTATGGCTACACCTTC. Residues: CASSERQLIVDQPNYGYTF.

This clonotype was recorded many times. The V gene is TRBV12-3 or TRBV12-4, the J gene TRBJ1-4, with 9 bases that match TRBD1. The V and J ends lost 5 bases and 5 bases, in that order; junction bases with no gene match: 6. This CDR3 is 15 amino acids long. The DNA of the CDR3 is TGTGCCAGCAGTACCGGACAGGGGTTCAATGAAAAACTGTTTTTT. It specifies CASSTGQGFNEKLFF.

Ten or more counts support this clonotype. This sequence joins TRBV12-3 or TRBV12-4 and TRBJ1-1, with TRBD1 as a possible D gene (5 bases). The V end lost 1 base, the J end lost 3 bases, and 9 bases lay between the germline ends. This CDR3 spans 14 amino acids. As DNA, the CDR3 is TGTGCCAGCAGTTTAGGGGGCGCAGACACTGAAGCTTTCTTT. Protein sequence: CASSLGGADTEAFF.

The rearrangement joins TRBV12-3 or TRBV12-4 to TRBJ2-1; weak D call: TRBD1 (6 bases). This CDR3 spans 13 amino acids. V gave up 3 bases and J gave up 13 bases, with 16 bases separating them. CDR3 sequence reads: CASSLFRGVTQFF. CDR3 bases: TGTGCCAGCAGTTTGTTCAGGGGAGTGACCCAGTTCTTC.

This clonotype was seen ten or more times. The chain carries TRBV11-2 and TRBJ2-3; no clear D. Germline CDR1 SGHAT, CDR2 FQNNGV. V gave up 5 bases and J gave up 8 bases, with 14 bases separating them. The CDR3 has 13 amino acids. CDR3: CASSPTRMSTQYF. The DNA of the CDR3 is TGTGCCAGCAGCCCGACAAGGATGAGTACGCAGTATTTT.

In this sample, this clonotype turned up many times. The CDR3 DNA sequence: TGTGCCAGCAGCGACCAGTTGCAGATTGGGGGGGTCGGCTACACCTTC. This sequence encodes CASSDQLQIGGVGYTF. The V call is TRBV7-9, the J call TRBJ1-2; D may be TRBD1 (5 bases). In germline, CDR1 is SEHNR, CDR2 FQNEAQ (reference sequence). This CDR3 has 16 amino acids. Trimming pared 5 bases from V and 8 bases from J, leaving 24 bases between. The full variable domain, rest sourced from reference TRBV7-9 and TRBJ1-2, is DTGVSQNPRHKITKRGQNVTFRCDPISEHNRLYWYRQTLGQGPEFLTYFQNEAQLEKSRLLSDRFSAERPKGSFSTLEIQRTEQGDSAMYLCASSDQLQIGGVGYTFGSGTRLTVV.

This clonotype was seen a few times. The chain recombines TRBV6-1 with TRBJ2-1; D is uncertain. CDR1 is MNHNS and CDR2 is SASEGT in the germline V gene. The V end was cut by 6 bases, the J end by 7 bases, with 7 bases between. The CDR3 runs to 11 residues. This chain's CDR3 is CASSDGNEQFF. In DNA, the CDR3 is TGTGCCAGCAGCGACGGGAATGAGCAGTTCTTC.

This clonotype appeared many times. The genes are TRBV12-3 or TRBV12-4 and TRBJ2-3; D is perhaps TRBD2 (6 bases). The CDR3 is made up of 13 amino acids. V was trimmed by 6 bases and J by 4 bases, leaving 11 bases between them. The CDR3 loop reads CASRAGPPDTQYF. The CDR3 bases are TGTGCCAGCAGAGCGGGTCCCCCAGATACGCAGTATTTT.

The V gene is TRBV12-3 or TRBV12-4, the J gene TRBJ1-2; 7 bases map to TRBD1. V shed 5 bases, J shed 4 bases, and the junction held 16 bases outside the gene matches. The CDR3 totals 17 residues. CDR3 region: CASSPTRRQGSLYGYTF. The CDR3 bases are TGTGCCAGCAGTCCCACCCGGCGACAGGGATCTCTCTATGGCTACACCTTC.

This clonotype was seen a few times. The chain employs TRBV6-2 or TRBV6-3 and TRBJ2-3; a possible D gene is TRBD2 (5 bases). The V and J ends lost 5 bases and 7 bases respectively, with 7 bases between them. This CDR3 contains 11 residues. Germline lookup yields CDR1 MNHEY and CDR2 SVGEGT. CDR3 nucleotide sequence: TGTGCCAGCAGTAGGGAGAATACGCAGTATTTT. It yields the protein CASSRENTQYF.

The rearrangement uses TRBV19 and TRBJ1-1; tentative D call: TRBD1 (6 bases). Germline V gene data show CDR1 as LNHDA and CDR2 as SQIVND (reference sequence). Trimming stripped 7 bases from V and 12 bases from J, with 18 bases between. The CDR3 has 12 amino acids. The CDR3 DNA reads TGTGCCAGTACCCAAAGCGGCAGGGGAACTTTCTTT. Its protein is CASTQSGRGTFF.

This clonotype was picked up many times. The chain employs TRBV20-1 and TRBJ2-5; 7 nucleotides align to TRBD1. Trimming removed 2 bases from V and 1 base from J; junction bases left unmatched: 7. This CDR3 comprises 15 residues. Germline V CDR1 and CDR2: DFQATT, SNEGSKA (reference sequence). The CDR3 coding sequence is TGCAGTGCTAGATTCTCAGGACAGGTCCAAGAGACCCAGTACTTC. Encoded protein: CSARFSGQVQETQYF.

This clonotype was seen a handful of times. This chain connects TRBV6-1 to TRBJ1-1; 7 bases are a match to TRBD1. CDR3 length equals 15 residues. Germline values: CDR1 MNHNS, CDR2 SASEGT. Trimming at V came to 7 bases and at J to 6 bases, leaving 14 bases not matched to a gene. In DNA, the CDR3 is TGTGCCAGCAAACAAATACAGGGGCGAGGGGCTGAAGCTTTCTTT. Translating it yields CASKQIQGRGAEAFF.

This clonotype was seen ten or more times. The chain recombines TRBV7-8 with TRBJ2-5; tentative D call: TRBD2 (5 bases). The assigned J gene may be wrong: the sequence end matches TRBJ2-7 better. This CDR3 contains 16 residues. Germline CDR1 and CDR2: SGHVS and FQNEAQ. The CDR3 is CASSLGRGRETYEQYF. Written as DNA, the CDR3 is TGTGCCAGCAGCCTCGGCCGAGGGAGAGAAACCTACGAGCAGTACTTC.

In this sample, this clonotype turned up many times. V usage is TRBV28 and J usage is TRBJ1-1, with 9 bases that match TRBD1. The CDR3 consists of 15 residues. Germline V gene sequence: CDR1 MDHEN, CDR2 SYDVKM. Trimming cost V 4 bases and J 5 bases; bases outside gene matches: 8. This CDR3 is CASSSTTGGYTEAFF. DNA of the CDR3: TGTGCCAGCAGTTCCACGACAGGGGGGTATACTGAAGCTTTCTTT.

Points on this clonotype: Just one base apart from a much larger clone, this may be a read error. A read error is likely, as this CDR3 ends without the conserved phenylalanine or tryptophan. The CDR3: CASSPGTSGSDYNEQFL. Here the CDR3 DNA reads TGTGCCAGCAGCCCTGGGACTAGCGGGAGCGACTACAATGAGCAGTTCCTC. V is TRBV7-2 and J is TRBJ2-1; 14 bases fit TRBD2. Germline CDR1 and CDR2: SGHTA and FQGNSA. This CDR3 region has 17 residues. Unmatched junction bases numbered 6, after V lost 5 bases and J lost 3 bases.

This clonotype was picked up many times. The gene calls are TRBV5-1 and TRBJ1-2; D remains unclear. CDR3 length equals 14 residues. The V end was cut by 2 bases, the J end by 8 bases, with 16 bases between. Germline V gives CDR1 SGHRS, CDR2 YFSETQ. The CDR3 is CASSLGKESGGYTF. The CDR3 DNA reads TGCGCCAGCAGCTTAGGCAAGGAGTCGGGCGGCTACACCTTC.

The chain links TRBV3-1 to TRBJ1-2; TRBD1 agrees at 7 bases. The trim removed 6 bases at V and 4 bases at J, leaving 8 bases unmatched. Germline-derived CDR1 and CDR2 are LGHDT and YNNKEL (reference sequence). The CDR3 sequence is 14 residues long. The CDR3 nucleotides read TGTGCCAGCAGTCACCGGGACAGCTCCTATGGCTACACCTTC. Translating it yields CASSHRDSSYGYTF.

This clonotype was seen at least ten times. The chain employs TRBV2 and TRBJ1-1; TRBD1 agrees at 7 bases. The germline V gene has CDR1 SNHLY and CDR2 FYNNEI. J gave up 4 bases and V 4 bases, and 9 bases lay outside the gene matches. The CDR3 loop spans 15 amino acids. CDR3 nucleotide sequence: TGTGCCAGCAGTGCGGGTCGAGACAGGGTCACTGAAGCTTTCTTT. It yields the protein CASSAGRDRVTEAFF.

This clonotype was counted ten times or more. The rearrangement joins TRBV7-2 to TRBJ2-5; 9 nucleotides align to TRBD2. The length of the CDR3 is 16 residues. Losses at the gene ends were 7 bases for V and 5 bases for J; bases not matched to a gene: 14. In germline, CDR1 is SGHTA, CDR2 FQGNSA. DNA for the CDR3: TGTGCCAGCACTCGGGTGGTAGCGGGAGTTTCCGAGACCCAGTACTTC. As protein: CASTRVVAGVSETQYF.

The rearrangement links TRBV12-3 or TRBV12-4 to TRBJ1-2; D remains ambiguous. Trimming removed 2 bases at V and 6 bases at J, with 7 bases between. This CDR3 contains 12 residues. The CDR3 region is CASSLSQDGYTF. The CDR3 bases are TGTGCCAGCAGTTTATCTCAGGATGGCTACACCTTC.

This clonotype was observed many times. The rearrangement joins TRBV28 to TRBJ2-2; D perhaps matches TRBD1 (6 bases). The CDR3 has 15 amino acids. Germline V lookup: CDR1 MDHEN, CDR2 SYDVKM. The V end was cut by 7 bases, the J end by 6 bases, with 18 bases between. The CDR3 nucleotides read TGTGCCAGCAAAAAACAGGGTTTGTCTCCCGGGGAGCTGTTTTTT. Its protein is CASKKQGLSPGELFF.

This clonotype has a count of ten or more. CDR3 sequence reads: CASSLVHPAGLLNTGELFF. CDR3 nucleotides: TGTGCCAGCAGCTTAGTTCACCCCGCGGGGCTACTAAACACCGGGGAGCTGTTTTTT. This sequence joins TRBV7-6 and TRBJ2-2, with D possibly being TRBD2 (6 bases). The V end was cut by 1 base, the J end by 2 bases, with 20 bases between. Germline V CDR1 and CDR2: SGHVS, FNYEAQ. The CDR3 runs 19 residues.